Detailed here is one T cell receptor beta chain. Seattle participants joined during active infection and were tracked over time. These data originate in a study of blood T cell repertoires in COVID-19. Study summary: The analysed material was cDNA or gDNA that came from T cells, B-cell-depleted T cells, or PBMCs.

The CDR3 is 16 residues long. Trimming took 0 bases from V and 7 from J; bases not matched to a gene: 8. The germline CDR1 and CDR2 sequences are KGHSH and LQKENI. The repertoire was sequenced with immunoSEQ multiplex PCR; TCRdb's copy has only in-frame clones and lacks some. The profile shows 300,000 to 350,000 clones, roughly 90% of them singletons. The receptor comes from a man aged 25-40 years with COVID-19, enrolled during active disease. The specimen sequenced was peripheral blood. J is TRBJ2-1 and V is TRBV18, with TRBD1 identical over 8 bases. CDR3 sequence: CASSPPSGRGRNEQFF. The DNA for the CDR3 is TGTGCCAGCTCACCACCATCCGGCAGGGGGCGGAATGAGCAGTTCTTC.